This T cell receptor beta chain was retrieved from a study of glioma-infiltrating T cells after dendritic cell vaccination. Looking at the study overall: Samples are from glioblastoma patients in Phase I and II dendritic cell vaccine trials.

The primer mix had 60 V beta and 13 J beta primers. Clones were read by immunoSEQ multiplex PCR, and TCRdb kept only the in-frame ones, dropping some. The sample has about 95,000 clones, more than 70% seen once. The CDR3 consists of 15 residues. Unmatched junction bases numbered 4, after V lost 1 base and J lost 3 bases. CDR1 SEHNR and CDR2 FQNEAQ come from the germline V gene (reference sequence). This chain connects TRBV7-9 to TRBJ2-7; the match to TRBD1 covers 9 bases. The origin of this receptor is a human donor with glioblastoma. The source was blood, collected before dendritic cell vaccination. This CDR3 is CASSLVTGGYYEQYF. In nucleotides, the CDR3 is TGTGCCAGCAGCTTAGTAACAGGGGGCTACTACGAGCAGTACTTC. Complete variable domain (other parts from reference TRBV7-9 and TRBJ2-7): DTGVSQNPRHKITKRGQNVTFRCDPISEHNRLYWYRQTLGQGPEFLTYFQNEAQLEKSRLLSDRFSAERPKGSFSTLEIQRTEQGDSAMYLCASSLVTGGYYEQYFGPGTRLTVT.